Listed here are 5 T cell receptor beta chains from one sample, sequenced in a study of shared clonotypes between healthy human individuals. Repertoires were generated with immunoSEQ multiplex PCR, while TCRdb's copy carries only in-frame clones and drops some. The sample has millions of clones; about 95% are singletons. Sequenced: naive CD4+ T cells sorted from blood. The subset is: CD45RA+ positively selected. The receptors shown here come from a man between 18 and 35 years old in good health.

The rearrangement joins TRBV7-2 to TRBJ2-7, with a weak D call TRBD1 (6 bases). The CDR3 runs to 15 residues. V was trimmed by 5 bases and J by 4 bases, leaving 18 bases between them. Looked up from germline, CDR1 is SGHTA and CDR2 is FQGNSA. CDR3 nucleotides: TGTGCCAGCAGCCAGGGGCCCTCAGCTGGATACGAGCAGTACTTC. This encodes CASSQGPSAGYEQYF.

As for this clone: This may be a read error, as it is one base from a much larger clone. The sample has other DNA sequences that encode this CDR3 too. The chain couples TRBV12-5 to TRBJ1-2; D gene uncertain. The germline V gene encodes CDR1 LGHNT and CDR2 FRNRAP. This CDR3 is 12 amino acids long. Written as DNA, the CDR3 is TGCGCTAGTGGTTTGGATATTATGGGCTACACCTTC. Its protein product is CASGLDIMGYTF.

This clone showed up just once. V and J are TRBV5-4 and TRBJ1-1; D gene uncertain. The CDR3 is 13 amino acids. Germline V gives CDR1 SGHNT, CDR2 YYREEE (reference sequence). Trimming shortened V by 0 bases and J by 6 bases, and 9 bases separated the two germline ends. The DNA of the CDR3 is TGTGCCAGCAGCTTGGACGGGTTGGCTGAAGCTTTCTTT. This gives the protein CASSLDGLAEAFF.

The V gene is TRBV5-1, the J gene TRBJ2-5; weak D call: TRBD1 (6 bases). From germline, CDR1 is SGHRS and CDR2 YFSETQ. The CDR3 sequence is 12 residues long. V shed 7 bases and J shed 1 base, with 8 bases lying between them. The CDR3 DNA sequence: TGCGCCAGCCGAGGGGGCCAAGAGACCCAGTACTTC. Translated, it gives CASRGGQETQYF.

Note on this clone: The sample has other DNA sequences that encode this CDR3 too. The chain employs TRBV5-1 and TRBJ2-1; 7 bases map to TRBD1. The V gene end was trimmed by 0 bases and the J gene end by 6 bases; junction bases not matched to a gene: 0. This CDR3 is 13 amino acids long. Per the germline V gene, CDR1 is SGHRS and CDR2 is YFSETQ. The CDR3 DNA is TGCGCCAGCAGCTTGGGACAGGGCAATGAGCAGTTCTTC. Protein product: CASSLGQGNEQFF.